This T cell receptor beta chain emerged from a study of blood T cell repertoires in COVID-19. Study summary: Both acute and convalescent COVID-19 samples were obtained from the United States, Italy and Spain. The cDNA or gDNA used as material had been derived from T cells, B-cell-depleted T cells, or PBMCs.

Original data processing: Amplification of reference gene primers provided the estimated nucleated cell counts. Sequenced by immunoSEQ multiplex PCR; TCRdb stores in-frame clones only, minus some. The V and J calls and clone size are taken from that table; D and trimming were inferred from the DNA. Of 75,000 to 95,000 clones in the sample, about 90% were seen once. The V and J ends lost 1 base and 2 bases, in that order; junction bases with no gene match: 7. This CDR3 is built from 18 residues. Germline lookup yields CDR1 SGHTA and CDR2 FQGTGA. Material for sequencing was peripheral blood. The V and J genes are TRBV7-3 and TRBJ2-1; 11 bases agree with TRBD2. This receptor was obtained from a human donor in a cohort sampled during active COVID-19. CDR3 DNA sequence: TGTGCCAGCAGCTTAAAAGGGTTAGCGGGAGGGCCCTACAATGAGCAGTTCTTC. It translates to CASSLKGLAGGPYNEQFF.